This passage covers 31 T cell receptor beta chains from one sample sequenced in a study of post-analysis software for immune sequencing data (dated by TCRdb to between 2014 and 2017). The paper's findings and limits, for the study overall: Four or five TRBV segments, including TRBV5-6, TRBV5-1 and TRBV20-1, were significantly more frequent in patients than controls.

Library preparation employed PCR. Sequencing was carried out with an Illumina HiSeq 2500. To reduce PCR and sequencing biases, unique molecular identifiers were incorporated into the TCR beta cDNA libraries. TCRdb reprocessed the public reads (quality trimming at Q25 with fastp, clone calling with MiXCR) and kept in-frame beta chains. CDR3 protein duplicates are merged, each entry listing the most common genes and DNA. Within this sample are about half a million distinct CDR3 sequences, with under 40% of them counted one time only. The ten largest make up 4.5% to 7.5% of the sample. For these receptors, no antigen is known. Source material: blood. The receptors were gathered from a girl aged 2-17 years with multiple sclerosis.

V gene TRBV5-1 combines with J gene TRBJ1-6, with 9 bases lining up with TRBD1. Per germline, CDR1 SGHRS and CDR2 YFSETQ. The CDR3 extends over 15 amino acids. After removal of 4 bases from V and 7 bases from J, the junction contained 6 bases not matched to a gene. The CDR3 reads CASSPRDRENSPLHF. The CDR3 nucleotides read TGCGCCAGCAGCCCGAGGGACAGGGAAAATTCACCCCTCCACTTT.

This clonotype turned up a few times. The gene calls are TRBV7-9 and TRBJ2-7, with D perhaps TRBD2 (5 bases). The V end lost 8 bases, the J end lost 11 bases, and 13 bases lay between the germline ends. Germline-derived CDR1 and CDR2 are SEHNR and FQNEAQ (reference sequence). The length of the CDR3 is 10 residues. The CDR3 sequence is CASAGSREYF. In nucleotides, the CDR3 is TGTGCCAGCGCGGGTAGTCGGGAGTACTTC.

The chain recombines TRBV12-3 or TRBV12-4 with TRBJ2-7; tentatively, D is TRBD1 (5 bases). Trimming removed 3 bases at V and 2 bases at J, with 11 bases between. The CDR3 extends over 14 amino acids. The CDR3 reads CASSFGHGTYEQYF. The CDR3 coding sequence is TGTGCCAGCAGTTTTGGACACGGAACCTACGAGCAGTACTTC.

V gene TRBV28 combines with J gene TRBJ2-3; 8 nucleotides align to TRBD2. V trimming: 4 bases; J trimming: 5 bases; junction bases outside the gene matches: 5. The germline CDR1 and CDR2 sequences are MDHEN and SYDVKM. This CDR3 has 14 residues. This CDR3 reads CASSYTGGRDTQYF. The DNA of the CDR3 is TGTGCCAGCAGTTACACGGGGGGGCGAGATACGCAGTATTTT.

The chain carries TRBV6-5 and TRBJ2-7; 7 bases agree with TRBD1. The ends lost 7 bases at V and 1 base at J; junction bases unmatched: 7. The CDR3 spans 14 residues. In germline, CDR1 is MNHEY, CDR2 SVGAGI. The CDR3 loop is CASKNYRGSYEQYF. CDR3 bases: TGTGCCAGCAAGAATTACAGGGGATCCTACGAGCAGTACTTC.

This clonotype was counted between two and nine times. This chain links TRBV5-1 with TRBJ2-5; D not certain. The length of the CDR3 is 14 residues. Deletions cut 6 bases from V and 0 bases from J, with 12 bases between. Germline CDR1 is SGHRS and CDR2 is YFSETQ. The CDR3 is CASTPASYQETQYF. The CDR3 nucleotides are TGCGCCAGCACTCCGGCTTCGTACCAAGAGACCCAGTACTTC.

In this sample, this clonotype turned up a few times. The V and J genes are TRBV27 and TRBJ2-3; 14 bases are shared with TRBD2. Germline V lookup: CDR1 MNHEY, CDR2 SMNVEV (reference sequence). Losses at the gene ends were 6 bases for V and 2 bases for J; bases not matched to a gene: 13. The CDR3 has 19 residues. The DNA of the CDR3 is TGTGCCAGCAGGACTAGCGGGGGGGGAAACGACCACATCACAGATACGCAGTATTTT. It specifies CASRTSGGGNDHITDTQYF.

This chain uses TRBV7-2 with TRBJ2-1, with D unresolved. V was trimmed by 3 bases and J by 3 bases, leaving 18 bases between them. The CDR3 spans 17 residues. Germline CDR1 is SGHTA and CDR2 is FQGNSA. CDR3: CASSFNPGGFVYNEQFF. DNA for the CDR3: TGTGCCAGCAGCTTTAACCCGGGTGGGTTTGTCTACAATGAGCAGTTCTTC.

The V call is TRBV6-5, the J call TRBJ1-2; 7 nucleotides match TRBD1. Germline V gives CDR1 MNHEY, CDR2 SVGAGI. The CDR3 consists of 13 residues. Trimming at V came to 0 bases and at J to 8 bases, leaving 3 bases not matched to a gene. CDR3 sequence reads: CASSYSGTDGYTF. In DNA form, the CDR3 reads TGTGCCAGCAGTTACTCCGGGACAGACGGCTACACCTTC.

The rearrangement joins TRBV12-3 or TRBV12-4 to TRBJ2-3, with D possibly TRBD2 on 5 matching bases. Trimming removed 6 bases at V and 3 bases at J, with 13 bases between. The CDR3 covers 14 residues. The CDR3 region is CASSHGEGTDTQYF. CDR3 nucleotide sequence: TGTGCCAGCAGCCACGGAGAGGGAACAGATACGCAGTATTTT.

This chain uses TRBV4-2 with TRBJ1-2; D ambiguous. Per germline, CDR1 LGHNA and CDR2 YNFKEQ. V was cut by 5 bases and J by 2 bases, with 12 bases left in between. This CDR3 contains 14 residues. CDR3 sequence: CASSDRTANYGYTF. CDR3 DNA sequence: TGTGCCAGCAGCGATCGGACGGCCAACTATGGCTACACCTTC.

This clonotype was recorded a few times. The CDR3 reads CASSPPLAGGYTF. The CDR3 DNA follows: TGTGCCAGCAGCCCCCCTTTAGCGGGTGGCTACACCTTC. This chain connects TRBV7-9 to TRBJ1-2; D call uncertain. The CDR3 sequence is 13 residues long. V lost 5 bases and J 7 bases, leaving 14 bases between the germline ends. Looked up from germline, CDR1 is SEHNR and CDR2 is FQNEAQ (reference sequence).

V usage is TRBV29-1 and J usage is TRBJ1-2; D ambiguous. Germline V lookup: CDR1 SQVTM, CDR2 ANQGSEA. Trimming pared 4 bases from V and 8 bases from J, leaving 11 bases between. The CDR3 consists of 11 residues. CDR3 in amino acids: CSVVGPVGYTF. In DNA, the CDR3 is TGCAGCGTTGTCGGCCCTGTCGGCTACACCTTC.

The chain combines TRBV12-3 or TRBV12-4 with TRBJ2-3; no clear D gene. The CDR3 is 15 residues long. Trimming pared 6 bases from V and 0 bases from J, leaving 13 bases between. The CDR3 loop is CASSPLFPSTDTQYF. The CDR3 DNA reads as TGTGCCAGCAGCCCGCTGTTCCCTAGCACAGATACGCAGTATTTT.

The chain uses TRBV20-1 and TRBJ2-7, with 8 bases identical to TRBD1. The ends lost 0 bases at V and 3 bases at J; junction bases unmatched: 4. The V gene's germline CDR1 is DFQATT and CDR2 SNEGSKA (reference sequence). CDR3 length: 14 residues. As DNA, the CDR3 is TGCAGTGCTAGAGATAGGACAGGGATCTACGAGCAGTACTTC. Translated: CSARDRTGIYEQYF.

As DNA, the CDR3 is TGCGCCAGCAGCTTGGTGCAGGGAGCTTCGAATGAGCAGTTCTTC. Amino acid sequence: CASSLVQGASNEQFF. This sequence joins TRBV5-1 and TRBJ2-1; D could derive from TRBD1 or TRBD2 (5 bases each). Trimming left V 0 bases short and J 7 bases short, with 14 bases between. Germline V gene lookup returns CDR1 SGHRS and CDR2 YFSETQ. This CDR3 has 15 residues.

This clonotype was counted ten times or more. The chain has TRBV4-1 and TRBJ2-5; TRBD2 matches at 10 bases. Germline-derived CDR1 and CDR2 are MGHRA and YSYEKL. The CDR3 runs 16 residues. V lost 0 bases and J lost 2; bases outside the gene matches: 3. CDR3 bases: TGCGCCAGCAGCCAAGAAGAACTAGCGGGGCAAGAGACCCAGTACTTC. This encodes CASSQEELAGQETQYF.

This chain joins TRBV6-6 and TRBJ1-6; 9 bases line up with TRBD1. The V gene's germline CDR1 is MNHNY and CDR2 SVGAGI (reference sequence). Unmatched junction bases numbered 2, after V lost 5 bases and J lost 0 bases. The CDR3 runs 16 residues. In nucleotides, the CDR3 is TGTGCCAGCAGTCGGGACAGGGACTCCTATAATTCACCCCTCCACTTT. It encodes CASSRDRDSYNSPLHF.

This clonotype was seen more than once but under ten times. The junction and the germline gene differ at one end; a read error may be behind it. The chain links TRBV7-2 to TRBJ1-2; D might be TRBD1 (5 bases). Germline assignment: CDR1 SGHTA and CDR2 FQGNSA. CDR3 length: 15 amino acids. CDR3 coding DNA: TGTGCCAGCGGCTTAAAAGGGGCACTTAACTATGGCTACACCTTC. Its protein product is CASGLKGALNYGYTF. Variable domain in full (rest from reference TRBV7-2 and TRBJ1-2): GAGVSQSPSNKVTEKGKDVELRCDPISGHTALYWYRQSLGQGLEFLIYFQGNSAPDKSGLPSDRFSAERTGGSVSTLTIQRTQQEDSAVYLCASGLKGALNYGYTFGSGTRLTVV.

The table lists this clonotype with a few counts. CDR3 sequence (DNA): TGTGCCAGCAGTTCTCGAGAAGTCTCCTACAATGAGCAGTTCTTC. Its translation: CASSSREVSYNEQFF. J is TRBJ2-1 and V is TRBV12-3 or TRBV12-4; no reliable D call. The CDR3 contains 15 residues. Trimming removed 4 bases from V and 0 bases from J, with 10 bases in between.

This chain connects TRBV9 to TRBJ2-3; 7 bases align to TRBD2. Germline V gives CDR1 SGDLS, CDR2 YYNGEE. This CDR3 region has 15 residues. V shed 4 bases and J 1 base; nucleotides not matched to a gene: 6. The DNA of the CDR3 is TGTGCCAGCAGCCCCCACCGGGGGGGCACAGATACGCAGTATTTT. This gives the protein CASSPHRGGTDTQYF.

This sequence joins TRBV20-1 and TRBJ2-3; TRBD2 might be the D (5 bases). This CDR3 region has 14 residues. The germline V gene encodes CDR1 DFQATT and CDR2 SNEGSKA (reference sequence). With 5 bases removed from V and 2 bases from J, the gap between germline ends came to 14 bases. In nucleotides, the CDR3 is TGCAGTGCTCGTGGTACGGGAATCACAGATACGCAGTATTTT. It codes for CSARGTGITDTQYF.

This chain joins TRBV20-1 and TRBJ2-1; 10 bases align to TRBD2. Per germline, CDR1 DFQATT and CDR2 SNEGSKA (reference sequence). The junction had 5 bases not matched to a gene; V was cut back by 5 bases and J by 4 bases. This CDR3 region has 14 residues. The CDR3 spells CSADTSGDYNEQFF. The DNA of the CDR3 is TGCAGTGCTGATACTAGCGGGGATTACAATGAGCAGTTCTTC.

The chain is built from TRBV4-2 and TRBJ2-4; D might be TRBD1 (5 bases). CDR1 LGHNA and CDR2 YNFKEQ come from the germline V gene. V gave up 10 bases and J gave up 1 base, with 26 bases separating them. This CDR3 is 18 amino acids long. The CDR3, as DNA: TGTGCCAAAAGCCAAGATGAGATAGGGGTTGGGGCCAAAAACATTCAGTACTTC. Translation: CAKSQDEIGVGAKNIQYF.

Details on this clonotype: Since a much larger clone is just one base distant, this may be a read error. No conserved phenylalanine or tryptophan is present at the end of the CDR3, so a read error is the likely explanation. The rearrangement links TRBV20-1 to TRBJ2-7; 13 nucleotides align to TRBD2. Per germline, CDR1 DFQATT and CDR2 SNEGSKA (reference sequence). This CDR3 is built from 14 residues. Unmatched junction bases numbered 6, after V lost 5 bases and J lost 5 bases. CDR3 sequence: CSASRTSGGHEQYL. The CDR3 nucleotides read TGCAGTGCTTCCCGGACTAGCGGGGGCCACGAGCAGTACCTC.

This chain links TRBV5-1 with TRBJ2-3; D possibly corresponds to TRBD2 (7 bases). This CDR3 is 16 amino acids long. Germline CDR1 and CDR2: SGHRS and YFSETQ. Trimming took 6 bases from V and 3 from J, leaving 20 bases between them. CDR3 bases: TGCGCCAGCAAAAGGGGGTACTCGGGGGGAACAGATACGCAGTATTTT. Its translation is CASKRGYSGGTDTQYF.

A few counts support this clonotype. The genes are TRBV6-5 and TRBJ2-7; D may be TRBD1 (6 bases). Germline V lookup: CDR1 MNHEY, CDR2 SVGAGI. The CDR3 has 14 amino acids. Trimming cost V 0 bases and J 6 bases, with 12 bases left between them. CDR3 bases: TGTGCCAGCAGTTACTCTCACGTAGGGGGCGAGCAGTACTTC. Translated: CASSYSHVGGEQYF.

To note about this clonotype: The CDR3 does not close with the conserved phenylalanine or tryptophan, likely indicating a read error. The chain has TRBV11-2 and TRBJ2-3; D unresolved. The CDR3 length is 11 residues. Germline CDR1 is SGHAT and CDR2 is FQNNGV. V dropped 3 bases and J dropped 5 bases, with 3 bases sitting between them. The CDR3 loop reads CASSFGDTQYS. In nucleotides, the CDR3 is TGTGCCAGCAGCTTTGGAGATACGCAGTATTCT.

The J gene is TRBJ2-7, the V gene TRBV20-1; 10 bases agree with TRBD1. The CDR3 is 14 residues long. Looked up from germline, CDR1 is DFQATT and CDR2 is SNEGSKA (reference sequence). With V trimmed by 2 bases and J by 3 bases, 4 bases remained unmatched. The CDR3, as DNA: TGCAGTGCTAGATTGGGACAGGGGTACTACGAGCAGTACTTC. Protein sequence: CSARLGQGYYEQYF.

A few counts support this clonotype. The chain carries TRBV20-1 and TRBJ1-6; a possible D gene is TRBD1 (5 bases). The germline gives CDR1 DFQATT, CDR2 SNEGSKA (reference sequence). V lost 3 bases and J 0 bases, leaving 9 bases between the germline ends. The CDR3 runs to 15 residues. The CDR3 spells CSARRDLSYNSPLHF. In DNA form, the CDR3 reads TGCAGTGCTAGGCGGGACCTCTCCTATAATTCACCCCTCCACTTT.

The chain recombines TRBV3-1 with TRBJ1-2; D possibly corresponds to TRBD1 (6 bases). V was pared by 3 bases and J by 6 bases, with 11 bases between. Germline V CDR1 and CDR2: LGHDT, YNNKEL (reference sequence). The CDR3 runs to 13 residues. CDR3 nucleotide sequence: TGTGCCAGCAGCCAGGACAGAGACGATGGCTACACCTTC. Its protein is CASSQDRDDGYTF.